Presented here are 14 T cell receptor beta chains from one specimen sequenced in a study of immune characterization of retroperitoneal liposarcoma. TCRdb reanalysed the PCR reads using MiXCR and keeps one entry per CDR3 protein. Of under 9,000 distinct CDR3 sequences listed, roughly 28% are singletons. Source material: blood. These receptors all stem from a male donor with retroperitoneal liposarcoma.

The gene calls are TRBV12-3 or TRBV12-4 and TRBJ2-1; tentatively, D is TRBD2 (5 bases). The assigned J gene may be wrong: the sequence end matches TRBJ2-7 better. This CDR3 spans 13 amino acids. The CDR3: CASTLLGTYEQYF. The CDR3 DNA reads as TGTGCCAGCACCCTACTAGGAACCTACGAGCAGTACTTC.

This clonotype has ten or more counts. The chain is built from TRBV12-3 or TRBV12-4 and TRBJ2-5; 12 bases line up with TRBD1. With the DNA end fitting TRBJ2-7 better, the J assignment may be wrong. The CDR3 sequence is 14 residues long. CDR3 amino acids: CASRGQGAGYEQYF. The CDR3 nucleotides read TGTGCCAGCAGGGGACAGGGGGCCGGGTACGAGCAGTACTTC.

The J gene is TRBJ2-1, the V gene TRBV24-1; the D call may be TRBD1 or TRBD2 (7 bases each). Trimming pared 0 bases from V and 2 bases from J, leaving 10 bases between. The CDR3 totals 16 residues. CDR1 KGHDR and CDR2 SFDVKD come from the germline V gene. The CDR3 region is CATSDLSGGAYNEQFF. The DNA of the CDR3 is TGTGCCACCAGTGATTTGTCAGGGGGGGCCTACAATGAGCAGTTCTTC.

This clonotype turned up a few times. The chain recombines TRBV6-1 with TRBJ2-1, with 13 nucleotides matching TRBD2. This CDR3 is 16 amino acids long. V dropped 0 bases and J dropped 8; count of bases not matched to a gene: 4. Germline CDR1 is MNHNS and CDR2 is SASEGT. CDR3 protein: CASSEARTSGSDEQFF. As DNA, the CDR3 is TGTGCCAGCAGTGAAGCGAGGACTAGCGGGAGCGATGAGCAGTTCTTC.

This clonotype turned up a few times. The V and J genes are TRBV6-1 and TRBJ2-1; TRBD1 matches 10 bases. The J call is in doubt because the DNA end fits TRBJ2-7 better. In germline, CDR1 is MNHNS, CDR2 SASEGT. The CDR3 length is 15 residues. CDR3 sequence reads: CASSNGQGGSYEQYF. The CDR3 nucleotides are TGTGCCAGCAGTAATGGACAGGGGGGATCATACGAGCAGTACTTC.

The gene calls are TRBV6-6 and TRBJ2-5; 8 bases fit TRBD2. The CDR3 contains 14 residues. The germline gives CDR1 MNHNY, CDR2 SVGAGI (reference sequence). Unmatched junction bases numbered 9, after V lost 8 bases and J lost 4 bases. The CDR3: CASLRTSWLETQYF. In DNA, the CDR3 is TGTGCCAGCCTCCGGACTAGCTGGCTAGAGACCCAGTACTTC.

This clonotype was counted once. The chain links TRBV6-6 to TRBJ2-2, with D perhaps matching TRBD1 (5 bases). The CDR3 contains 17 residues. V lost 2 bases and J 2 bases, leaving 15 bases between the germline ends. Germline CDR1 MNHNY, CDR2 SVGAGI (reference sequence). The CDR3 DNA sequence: TGTGCCAGCAGTTACCTGGACAAGGGGTTAAACACCGGGGAGCTGTTTTTT. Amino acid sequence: CASSYLDKGLNTGELFF.

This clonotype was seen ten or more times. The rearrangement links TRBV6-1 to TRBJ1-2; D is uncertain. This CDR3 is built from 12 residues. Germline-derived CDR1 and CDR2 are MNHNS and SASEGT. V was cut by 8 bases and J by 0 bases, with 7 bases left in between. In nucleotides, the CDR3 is TGTGCCAGCGGAAGACCTAACTATGGCTACACCTTC. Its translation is CASGRPNYGYTF.

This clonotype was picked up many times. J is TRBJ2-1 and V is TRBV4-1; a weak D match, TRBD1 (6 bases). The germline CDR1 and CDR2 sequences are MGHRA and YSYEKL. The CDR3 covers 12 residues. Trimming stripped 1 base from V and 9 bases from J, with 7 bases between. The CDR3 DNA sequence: TGCGCCAGCAGCCAAGCAGGGGTTGAGCAGTTCTTC. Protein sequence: CASSQAGVEQFF.

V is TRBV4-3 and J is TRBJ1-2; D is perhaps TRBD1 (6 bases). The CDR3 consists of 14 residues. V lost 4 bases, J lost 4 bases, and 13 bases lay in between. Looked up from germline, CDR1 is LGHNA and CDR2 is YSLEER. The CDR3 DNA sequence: TGCGCCAGCAGCCGCCCCGGGACACTCTATGGCTACACCTTC. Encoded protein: CASSRPGTLYGYTF.

CDR3 region: CASSGTGTSGKETQYF. In nucleotides, the CDR3 is TGCGCCAGCAGCGGAACCGGGACTAGCGGAAAAGAGACCCAGTACTTC. This chain uses TRBV5-1 with TRBJ2-5; 11 bases line up with TRBD2. CDR1 SGHRS and CDR2 YFSETQ come from the germline V gene. The CDR3 is 16 amino acids. With V trimmed by 4 bases and J by 3 bases, 8 bases remained unmatched.

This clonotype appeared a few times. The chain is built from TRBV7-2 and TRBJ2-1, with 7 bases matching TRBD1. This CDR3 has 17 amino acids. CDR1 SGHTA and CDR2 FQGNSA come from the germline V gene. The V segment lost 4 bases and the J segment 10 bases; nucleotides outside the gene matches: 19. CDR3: CASSSTATGVSREEQFF. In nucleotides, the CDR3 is TGTGCCAGCAGCTCGACTGCAACAGGGGTCTCCCGTGAGGAGCAGTTCTTC.

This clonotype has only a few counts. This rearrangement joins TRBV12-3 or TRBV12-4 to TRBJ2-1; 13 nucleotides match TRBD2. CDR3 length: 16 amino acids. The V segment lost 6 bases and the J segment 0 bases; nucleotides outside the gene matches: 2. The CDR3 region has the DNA TGTGCCAGCAGGAGGACTAGCGGGAGCTCCTACAATGAGCAGTTCTTC. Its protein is CASRRTSGSSYNEQFF.

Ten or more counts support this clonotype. The CDR3 here is CASSDRSVAKNIQYF. The CDR3, as DNA: TGTGCCAGCAGTGATAGGTCGGTAGCCAAAAACATTCAGTACTTC. This rearrangement joins TRBV25-1 to TRBJ2-4; D is uncertain. Germline V gives CDR1 MGHDK, CDR2 SYGVNS. The ends were cut back, 3 bases at V and 0 bases at J, with 9 bases in the middle. The CDR3 loop spans 15 amino acids. Full variable domain (remainder filled in from reference TRBV25-1 and TRBJ2-4): EADIYQTPRYLVIGTGKKITLECSQTMGHDKMYWYQQDPGMELHLIHYSYGVNSTEKGDLSSESTVSRIRTEHFPLTLESARPSHTSQYLCASSDRSVAKNIQYFGAGTRLSVL.